These 18 T cell receptor beta chains share one sample of origin, sequenced in a study of technical replicates of blood from several donors. The data were produced by immunoSEQ multiplex PCR, yet TCRdb's version contains in-frame clones alone and is incomplete. Among roughly 40,000 clones listed, 90% to 97% were seen once. Material for sequencing was T cells isolated from PBMCs. The receptor source for this set is a human donor in good health.

This rearrangement joins TRBV4-1 to TRBJ2-7; D possibly corresponds to TRBD2 (6 bases). Germline V CDR1 and CDR2: MGHRA, YSYEKL. The CDR3 loop spans 12 amino acids. The CDR3 DNA reads as TGCGCCAGCAGCCAAGATTTGGGACGGGAGAAGGTC. The encoded protein is CASSQDLGREKV.

V usage is TRBV13 and J usage is TRBJ1-1; unclear D gene. The V and J ends lost 3 bases and 8 bases respectively, with 7 bases between them. The CDR3 extends over 11 amino acids. Germline lookup yields CDR1 PRHDT and CDR2 FYEKMQ (reference sequence). CDR3 amino acids: CASSFGREAFF. In DNA, the CDR3 is TGTGCCAGCAGCTTTGGCAGGGAAGCTTTCTTT.

The chain carries TRBV6-5 and TRBJ2-7; TRBD1 is a possible D gene (6 bases). V shed 5 bases and J shed 3 bases, with 17 bases lying between them. The germline V gene encodes CDR1 MNHEY and CDR2 SVGAGI. The CDR3 extends over 15 amino acids. The CDR3 DNA reads as TGTGCCAGCAGTCTCCGGGACAACAATGGCTACGAGCAGTACTTC. Amino acid sequence: CASSLRDNNGYEQYF.

The V call is TRBV27, the J call TRBJ2-1; 7 bases agree with TRBD1. The CDR3 spans 14 residues. Per germline, CDR1 MNHEY and CDR2 SMNVEV (reference sequence). V shed 5 bases, J shed 7 bases, and the junction held 8 bases outside the gene matches. The CDR3 DNA reads as TGTGCCAGCAGTGTTACGGGACAGCCTAATGAGCAGTTCTTC. It is translated as CASSVTGQPNEQFF.

This clone showed up just once. V and J are TRBV5-1 and TRBJ2-5; unclear D gene. Trimming removed 4 bases from V and 3 bases from J, with 13 bases in between. The germline CDR1 and CDR2 sequences are SGHRS and YFSETQ. The CDR3 spans 14 residues. The CDR3 sequence: CASSHRGTEETQYF. The DNA of the CDR3 is TGCGCCAGCAGCCACCGTGGTACGGAAGAGACCCAGTACTTC. Looking up the rest from reference TRBV5-1 and TRBJ2-5 gives the full variable domain: KAGVTQTPRYLIKTRGQQVTLSCSPISGHRSVSWYQQTPGQGLQFLFEYFSETQRNKGNFPGRFSGRQFSNSRSEMNVSTLELGDSALYLCASSHRGTEETQYFGPGTRLLVL.

The gene calls are TRBV30 and TRBJ1-1, with 7 bases lining up with TRBD1. Germline trimming cut 5 bases from V and 0 bases from J; bases unmatched to any gene: 6. Germline V CDR1 and CDR2: GTSNPN, SVGIG (reference sequence). CDR3 length: 14 amino acids. The CDR3 DNA sequence: TGTGCCTGGTGCCGGGACAGCTTGAACACTGAAGCTTTCTTT. This translates into CAWCRDSLNTEAFF.

The chain links TRBV11-2 to TRBJ2-1, with D possibly matching TRBD2 (5 bases). V was trimmed by 2 bases and J by 12 bases, leaving 14 bases between them. The germline CDR1 and CDR2 sequences are SGHAT and FQNNGV. The CDR3 totals 13 residues. CDR3 region: CASSLRVRGLQFF. The CDR3 bases are TGTGCCAGCAGCTTACGGGTTCGAGGACTGCAGTTCTTC.

The CDR3 region has the DNA TGCGCCAGCAGCTTGGACAGGGAAAAAGGGGTGAACACTGAAGCTTTCTTT. Translation gives CASSLDREKGVNTEAFF. The J gene is TRBJ1-1, the V gene TRBV4-1; 8 nucleotides line up with TRBD1. Germline CDR1 is MGHRA and CDR2 is YSYEKL. CDR3 length equals 17 residues. The trim removed 5 bases at V and 0 bases at J, leaving 11 bases unmatched.

The chain carries TRBV20-1 and TRBJ1-3; no clear D gene. The CDR3 is 11 residues long. The V end was cut by 6 bases, the J end by 5 bases, with 8 bases between. Germline V gene sequence: CDR1 DFQATT, CDR2 SNEGSKA (reference sequence). This CDR3 reads CSASKRNTIYF. The DNA of the CDR3 is TGCAGTGCAAGCAAGAGAAACACCATATATTTT.

A remark on this clone: Other DNA sequences within the sample encode an identical CDR3. The J gene is TRBJ2-7, the V gene TRBV5-4, with D tentatively TRBD1 (6 bases). Per the germline V gene, CDR1 is SGHNT and CDR2 is YYREEE (reference sequence). Trimming pared 4 bases from V and 4 bases from J, leaving 9 bases between. The CDR3 consists of 12 residues. The CDR3 is CASSPQGYEQYF. In nucleotides, the CDR3 is TGTGCCAGCAGCCCCCAGGGGTACGAGCAGTACTTC.

This clone was observed a single time. This sequence joins TRBV9 and TRBJ2-1; D possibly corresponds to TRBD2 (5 bases). V lost 1 base and J lost 0, with 8 bases in between. Germline assignment: CDR1 SGDLS and CDR2 YYNGEE. This CDR3 comprises 15 residues. The CDR3 coding sequence is TGTGCCAGCAGCGTACACCGGGGCTCCTACAATGAGCAGTTCTTC. Encoded protein: CASSVHRGSYNEQFF.

The chain has TRBV29-1 and TRBJ2-3, with a weak D call TRBD2 (6 bases). V was cut by 4 bases and J by 10 bases, with 15 bases left in between. This CDR3 region has 12 residues. CDR1 is SQVTM, CDR2 ANQGSEA, per germline. CDR3 bases: TGCAGCGTTGCCGACTCCCCGGGGGCGCAGTATTTT. This gives the protein CSVADSPGAQYF.

The chain uses TRBV7-2 and TRBJ2-5; weak D call: TRBD2 (6 bases). V was trimmed by 5 bases and J by 7 bases, leaving 20 bases between them. CDR3 size: 15 residues. Germline V lookup: CDR1 SGHTA, CDR2 FQGNSA. CDR3 in amino acids: CASSPFSGQRRTQYF. In DNA form, the CDR3 reads TGTGCCAGCAGCCCCTTTAGCGGCCAGCGGAGGACCCAGTACTTC.

The chain employs TRBV10-1 and TRBJ2-7; 8 nucleotides match TRBD1. J gave up 5 bases and V 8 bases, and 14 bases lay outside the gene matches. CDR1 is WNHNN and CDR2 is SYGVQD in the germline V gene (reference sequence). The CDR3 has 15 amino acids. The CDR3 is CASARLRTGCNEQYF. In nucleotides, the CDR3 is TGCGCCAGCGCCAGGCTAAGGACAGGGTGCAACGAGCAGTACTTC.

This clone was recorded once. The V and J genes are TRBV9 and TRBJ1-4, with D perhaps TRBD1 (5 bases). This CDR3 has 15 amino acids. V was cut by 0 bases and J by 5 bases, with 11 bases left in between. Germline-derived CDR1 and CDR2 are SGDLS and YYNGEE. The CDR3 region is CASSVEGTENEKLFF. The CDR3 coding sequence is TGTGCCAGCAGCGTAGAAGGGACTGAGAATGAAAAACTGTTTTTT.

J is TRBJ2-5 and V is TRBV4-2; 13 bases fit TRBD2. The CDR3 is 18 residues long. Looked up from germline, CDR1 is LGHNA and CDR2 is YNFKEQ. Losses at the gene ends were 1 base for V and 6 bases for J; bases not matched to a gene: 11. In nucleotides, the CDR3 is TGTGCCAGCAGCCAAGTACTAGCGGGAGGGCCTATGACTAAGACCCAGTACTTC. Protein: CASSQVLAGGPMTKTQYF.

The chain is built from TRBV7-2 and TRBJ2-2; possibly TRBD1 for D (6 bases). Germline CDR1 and CDR2: SGHTA and FQGNSA. Trimming removed 4 bases from V and 0 bases from J, with 12 bases in between. This CDR3 comprises 16 residues. CDR3 protein: CASSSFTGSNTGELFF. In DNA, the CDR3 is TGTGCCAGCAGCTCCTTCACAGGGTCGAACACCGGGGAGCTGTTTTTT.

The chain has TRBV5-6 and TRBJ1-1, with a tentative D call TRBD1 (5 bases). V lost 3 bases to trimming and J lost 0 bases, with 18 bases between them. This CDR3 region has 17 residues. CDR1 and CDR2 (germline): SGHDT, YYEEEE. CDR3 DNA: TGTGCCAGCAGCTCGACAAAAAGACAGCTGATGAACACTGAAGCTTTCTTT. Its translation: CASSSTKRQLMNTEAFF.